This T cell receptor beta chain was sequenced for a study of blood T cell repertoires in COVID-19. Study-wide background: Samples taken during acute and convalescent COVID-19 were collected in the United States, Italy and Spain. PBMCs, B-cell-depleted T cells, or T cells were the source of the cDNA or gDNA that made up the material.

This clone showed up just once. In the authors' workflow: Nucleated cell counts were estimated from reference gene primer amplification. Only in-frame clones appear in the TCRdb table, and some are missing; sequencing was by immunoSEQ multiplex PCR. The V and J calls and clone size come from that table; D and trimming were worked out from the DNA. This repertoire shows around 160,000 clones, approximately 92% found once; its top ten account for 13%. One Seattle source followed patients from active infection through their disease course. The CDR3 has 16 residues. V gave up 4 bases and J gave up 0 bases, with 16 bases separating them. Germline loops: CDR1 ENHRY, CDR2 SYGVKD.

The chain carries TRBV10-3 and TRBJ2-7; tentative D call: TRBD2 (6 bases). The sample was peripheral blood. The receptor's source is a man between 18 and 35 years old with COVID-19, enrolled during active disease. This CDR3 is CAISAWGRMSSYEQYF. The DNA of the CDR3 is TGTGCCATCAGTGCTTGGGGGAGGATGAGCTCCTACGAGCAGTACTTC.